Listed below are T cell receptor beta chains from one sample, sequenced in a study of blood T cell repertoires in COVID-19. Profiled with immunoSEQ multiplex PCR; TCRdb holds only in-frame clones, not every one. The sample lists 140,000 to 150,000 clones, about 87% occurring once. The sequenced sample consisted of peripheral blood. The receptors here all came from a human donor with COVID-19, enrolled during active disease. The donor label of this sample is uncertain. Each CDR3 is given with its conserved first and last residue. Fields, in order: J gene, V gene, D gene, clone size, CDR3 DNA, CDR3 protein. D genes are given only for firm matches. The size entry is marked missing in some rows and otherwise reads once, few, many or a size class.

j_gene: TRBJ2-5; v_gene: TRBV7-9; d_gene: .; abundance: .; CDR3nt: TGTGCCAGCAGCTTAGGGGGACAAATAGAGACCCAGTACTTC; CDR3aa: CASSLGGQIETQYF
j_gene: TRBJ2-7; v_gene: TRBV5-4; d_gene: TRBD2; abundance: .; CDR3nt: TGTGCCAGCAGCCAAGCGGGGGGGCGGGCCGAGCAGTACTTC; CDR3aa: CASSQAGGRAEQYF
j_gene: TRBJ2-7; v_gene: TRBV19; d_gene: TRBD2; abundance: .; CDR3nt: TGTGCCAGTAGGCCGGGACTAGCGGGAGGCTACGAGCAGTACTTC; CDR3aa: CASRPGLAGGYEQYF
j_gene: TRBJ1-4; v_gene: TRBV10-3; d_gene: .; abundance: .; CDR3nt: TGTGCCATCAGGGAACAGGAAACAAATGAAAAACTGTTTTTT; CDR3aa: CAIREQETNEKLFF
j_gene: TRBJ1-2; v_gene: TRBV4-2; d_gene: TRBD1; abundance: .; CDR3nt: TGTGCCAGCAGCCAAGAGCCCAGTCGCTCAGGGGGGAACTATGGCTACACCTTC; CDR3aa: CASSQEPSRSGGNYGYTF
j_gene: TRBJ1-3; v_gene: TRBV12-3/TRBV12-4; d_gene: .; abundance: few; CDR3nt: TGTGCCAGCCGCACCTCCCCAGGGAAATCCATATATTTT; CDR3aa: CASRTSPGKSIYF
j_gene: TRBJ2-1; v_gene: TRBV13; d_gene: TRBD1; abundance: once; CDR3nt: TGTGCCAGCAGCTTAAAAATGCAGGGGGTCACTAATGAGCAGTTCTTC; CDR3aa: CASSLKMQGVTNEQFF
j_gene: TRBJ1-1; v_gene: TRBV28; d_gene: .; abundance: .; CDR3nt: TGTGCCAGCAGTCCAGGCTCGGCGCGAGCTTTCTTT; CDR3aa: CASSPGSARAFF
j_gene: TRBJ1-2; v_gene: TRBV7-9; d_gene: .; abundance: .; CDR3nt: TGTGCCAGCAGCTTAGTTGAGGGAGGCTACACCTTC; CDR3aa: CASSLVEGGYTF
j_gene: TRBJ1-6; v_gene: TRBV9; d_gene: .; abundance: once; CDR3nt: TGTGCCAGCAGCGTAGCTTTGGGGGGATCACCCCTCCACTTT; CDR3aa: CASSVALGGSPLHF
j_gene: TRBJ2-1; v_gene: TRBV7-3; d_gene: TRBD2; abundance: .; CDR3nt: TGTGCCAGCAGCTTAGGGACTAGAGTCCATGAGCAGTTCTTC; CDR3aa: CASSLGTRVHEQFF
j_gene: TRBJ2-2; v_gene: TRBV7-2; d_gene: .; abundance: .; CDR3nt: TGTGCCAGCAGCTACCAGGGTCACGGGGAGCTGTTTTTT; CDR3aa: CASSYQGHGELFF
j_gene: TRBJ2-7; v_gene: TRBV25-1; d_gene: .; abundance: .; CDR3nt: TGTGCCAGTCAGGAAGCCACCGACCGCTACGAGCAGTACTTC; CDR3aa: CASQEATDRYEQYF
j_gene: TRBJ1-1; v_gene: TRBV12-5; d_gene: .; abundance: .; CDR3nt: TGTGCTAGTGGTCCAACCGAGGCGTACGGGGAGAACACTGAAGCTTTCTTT; CDR3aa: CASGPTEAYGENTEAFF
j_gene: TRBJ2-7; v_gene: TRBV11-2; d_gene: TRBD2; abundance: .; CDR3nt: TGTGCCAGCAGCTTAACTAGCGGGAGTTTCTACGAGCAGTACTTC; CDR3aa: CASSLTSGSFYEQYF
j_gene: TRBJ1-1; v_gene: TRBV21-1; d_gene: .; abundance: .; CDR3nt: TGTGCCAGCAGCAAACCTGACACAGGGAAAGTTGTGAACACTGAAGCTTTCTTT; CDR3aa: CASSKPDTGKVVNTEAFF
j_gene: TRBJ2-2; v_gene: TRBV2; d_gene: TRBD1; abundance: .; CDR3nt: TGTGCCAGCAGTGTCAGGGGGCAATTGGGGGAGCTGTTTTTT; CDR3aa: CASSVRGQLGELFF
j_gene: TRBJ2-3; v_gene: TRBV5-6; d_gene: .; abundance: .; CDR3nt: TGTGCCAGCAGCTTCTACCTTCTCACAGATACGCAGTATTTT; CDR3aa: CASSFYLLTDTQYF
j_gene: TRBJ2-1; v_gene: TRBV12-3/TRBV12-4; d_gene: .; abundance: .; CDR3nt: TGTGCCAGCAGTTTGGGGCGTAATGAGCAGTTCTTC; CDR3aa: CASSLGRNEQFF
j_gene: TRBJ2-5; v_gene: TRBV2; d_gene: TRBD1; abundance: .; CDR3nt: TGTGCCAGCAGTGAACGGGACAGACAAGAGACCCAGTACTTC; CDR3aa: CASSERDRQETQYF
j_gene: TRBJ2-3; v_gene: TRBV15; d_gene: .; abundance: .; CDR3nt: TGTGCCACCAGCAGGGACAGCTTCCGCCCAGATACGCAGTATTTT; CDR3aa: CATSRDSFRPDTQYF